Listed below are T cell receptor beta chains from one sample, sequenced in a study of T-cell reconstitution after alpha-beta-depleted transplantation in children. In TCRdb, the PCR reads were re-called with MiXCR into one record per CDR3 protein. The table lists under 150,000 distinct CDR3 sequences, 8% to 10% of them singletons. The input for sequencing was PBMCs, mostly from graft donor cells, taken 180 days after TCRalphabeta/CD19-depleted stem cell transplant. The receptors derive from a girl in the first two years of life who had a stem cell transplant for combined immunodeficiency, so the T cells may come from the graft donor. Both conserved end residues are part of each CDR3. A D gene is named only where the DNA matches it firmly. Clone size, where shown, is once, few, many, or a class for clones that have expanded.

v_gene	j_gene	abundance	d_gene	CDR3aa	CDR3nt
TRBV19	TRBJ2-4	-	-	CASSIWDAEAKNIQYF	TGTGCCAGTAGTATATGGGATGCCGAGGCCAAAAACATTCAGTACTTC
TRBV7-2	TRBJ2-3	-	TRBD2	CASSLVAGGVPSTDTQYF	TGTGCCAGCAGCTTAGTCGCGGGGGGCGTCCCTAGCACAGATACGCAGTATTTT
TRBV20-1	TRBJ2-7	-	TRBD2	CSAWTSGMYEQYF	TGCAGTGCTTGGACTAGCGGGATGTACGAGCAGTACTTC
TRBV11-2	TRBJ2-5	many	-	CASSFGSGEETQYF	TGTGCCAGCAGCTTTGGTTCAGGGGAGGAGACCCAGTACTTC
TRBV7-2	TRBJ2-5	few	-	CASSFRVSTVQETQYF	TGTGCCAGCAGCTTCCGGGTTTCGACAGTCCAAGAGACCCAGTACTTC
TRBV7-2	TRBJ2-3	few	TRBD2	CASNRLAGSDTQYF	TGTGCCAGCAACAGACTAGCGGGGTCGGATACGCAGTATTTT
TRBV6-1	TRBJ2-5	few	TRBD2	CASGELAGVSRRETQYF	TGTGCCAGCGGCGAGCTAGCGGGAGTTTCGAGGAGAGAGACCCAGTACTTC
TRBV28	TRBJ1-6	-	-	CASSRGGIYNSPLHF	TGTGCCAGCAGTCGAGGGGGGATTTATAATTCACCCCTCCACTTT
TRBV10-3	TRBJ2-5	many	-	CAISEGQKAQETQYF	TGTGCCATCAGTGAGGGACAGAAAGCGCAAGAGACCCAGTACTTC
TRBV5-1	TRBJ2-6	-	-	CASSPGTSGGANVLTF	TGCGCCAGCAGCCCCGGGACTTCGGGTGGGGCCAACGTCCTGACTTTC
TRBV18	TRBJ1-1	-	-	CASSPRGGSTEAFF	TGTGCCAGCTCACCTCGGGGAGGGAGCACTGAAGCTTTCTTT
TRBV12-3/TRBV12-4	TRBJ1-5	few	-	CASSLLAGSNQPQHF	TGTGCCAGCAGTTTACTTGCCGGTAGCAATCAGCCCCAGCATTTT
TRBV5-1	TRBJ1-5	-	-	CASSLGIGSNQPQHF	TGCGCCAGCAGCTTGGGCATCGGAAGCAATCAGCCCCAGCATTTT
TRBV7-6	TRBJ1-4	-	TRBD1	CASSSDRQGKLFF	TGTGCCAGCAGCTCAGATCGACAGGGGAAACTGTTTTTT
TRBV25-1	TRBJ2-6	few	-	CASSLGSPNVLTF	TGTGCCAGCAGTTTAGGCAGTCCGAACGTCCTGACTTTC
TRBV5-1	TRBJ2-2	-	-	CASSLEGLYTGELFF	TGCGCCAGCAGCTTGGAAGGACTCTACACCGGGGAGCTGTTTTTT
TRBV5-4	TRBJ2-6	many	-	CASMLTGANVLTF	TGTGCCAGCATGTTAACTGGGGCCAACGTCCTGACTTTC
TRBV4-3	TRBJ2-2	-	-	CASSQDPMAGELFF	TGCGCCAGCAGCCAAGACCCCATGGCCGGGGAGCTGTTTTTT
TRBV10-3	TRBJ2-3	few	-	CAISEIDTQYF	TGTGCCATCAGTGAAATTGATACGCAGTATTTT
TRBV20-1	TRBJ2-7	-	TRBD1	CSARDLPGTAYEQYF	TGCAGTGCTAGAGATTTGCCCGGGACAGCCTACGAGCAGTACTTC
TRBV29-1	TRBJ2-2	few	TRBD2	CSVEEGLANTGELFF	TGCAGCGTTGAAGAAGGACTAGCGAACACCGGGGAGCTGTTTTTT
TRBV7-8	TRBJ1-1	-	-	CASSPIVPNTEAFF	TGTGCCAGCAGCCCGATCGTTCCGAACACTGAAGCTTTCTTT
TRBV7-2	TRBJ2-2	-	-	CASSLGRGGMLTGELFF	TGTGCCAGCAGCTTAGGGAGGGGGGGAATGTTGACCGGGGAGCTGTTTTTT
TRBV20-1	TRBJ2-7	few	-	CSAPDPPYEQYF	TGCAGTGCTCCAGACCCTCCCTACGAGCAGTACTTC
TRBV18	TRBJ2-1	few	TRBD2	CASSLLSAGGSYNEQFF	TGTGCCAGCTCACTCCTCTCAGCGGGAGGTTCCTACAATGAGCAGTTCTTC
TRBV12-3/TRBV12-4	TRBJ2-5	few	-	CASSFVPGQETQYF	TGTGCCAGCAGTTTTGTCCCGGGACAAGAGACCCAGTACTTC
TRBV4-1	TRBJ2-1	many	TRBD1	CASSQDEEDRFPPYNEQFF	TGCGCCAGCAGCCAAGATGAAGAGGACAGGTTCCCTCCCTACAATGAGCAGTTCTTC
TRBV7-2	TRBJ1-2	many	-	CASSSRTEANYGYTF	TGTGCCAGCAGCTCCCGGACAGAGGCTAACTATGGCTACACCTTC
TRBV12-3/TRBV12-4	TRBJ1-2	many	-	CASSFGQNYGYTF	TGTGCCAGCAGTTTTGGACAGAACTATGGCTACACCTTC
TRBV5-1	TRBJ2-3	many	-	CASSLADTQYF	TGCGCCAGCAGCTTGGCAGATACGCAGTATTTT
TRBV20-1	TRBJ1-5	-	-	CSAGVRGQGQPQHF	TGCAGTGCAGGGGTCCGGGGGCAAGGTCAGCCCCAGCATTTT
TRBV29-1	TRBJ1-4	-	-	CSASGVATNEKLFF	TGCAGCGCGTCAGGGGTTGCAACTAATGAAAAACTGTTTTTT
TRBV12-3/TRBV12-4	TRBJ2-1	-	TRBD2	CASSLTSGRPGDEQFF	TGTGCCAGCAGCTTGACTAGCGGGAGGCCGGGGGATGAGCAGTTCTTC
TRBV12-3/TRBV12-4	TRBJ2-7	few	-	CASSWQAAEYEQYF	TGTGCCAGCAGTTGGCAGGCGGCCGAATACGAGCAGTACTTC
TRBV6-5	TRBJ2-1	many	-	CASSYGSNEQFF	TGTGCCAGCAGTTACGGGAGTAATGAGCAGTTCTTC
TRBV14	TRBJ2-3	-	-	CASSQGTYHRSQYF	TGTGCCAGCAGCCAGGGGACTTATCACAGATCGCAGTATTTT
TRBV12-3/TRBV12-4	TRBJ2-3	many	-	CASRPSWGTDTQYF	TGTGCCAGCAGACCTAGTTGGGGCACAGATACGCAGTATTTT
TRBV12-1	TRBJ2-7	once	-	CASSTGTSEQYF	TGTGCCAGCAGCACCGGGACGTCGGAGCAGTACTTC
TRBV27	TRBJ1-5	few	TRBD1	CASSPGTGRRQPQHF	TGTGCCAGCAGTCCGGGGACAGGTCGTCGGCAGCCCCAGCATTTT